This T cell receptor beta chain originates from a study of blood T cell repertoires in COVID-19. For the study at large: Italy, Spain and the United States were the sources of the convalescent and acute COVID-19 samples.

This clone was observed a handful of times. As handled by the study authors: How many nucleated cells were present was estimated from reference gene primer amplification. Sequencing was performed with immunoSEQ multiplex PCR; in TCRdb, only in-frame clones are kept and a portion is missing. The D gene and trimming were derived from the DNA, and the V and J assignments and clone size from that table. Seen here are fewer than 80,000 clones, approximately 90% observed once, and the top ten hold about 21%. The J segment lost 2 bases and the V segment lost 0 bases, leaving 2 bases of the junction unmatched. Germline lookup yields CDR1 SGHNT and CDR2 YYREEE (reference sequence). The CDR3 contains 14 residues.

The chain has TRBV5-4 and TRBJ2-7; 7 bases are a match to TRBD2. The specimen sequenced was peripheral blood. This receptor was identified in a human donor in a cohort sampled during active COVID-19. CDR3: CASSLAAGAYEQYF. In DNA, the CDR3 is TGTGCCAGCAGCTTGGCCGCGGGGGCCTACGAGCAGTACTTC.